The 5 T cell receptor beta chains in this list originate from one sample, sequenced in a study of CD8 T cells in ankylosing spondylitis. Study observations and caveats: Several highly homologous variants made up a TCR beta motif, and this motif appeared characteristic of ankylosing spondylitis blood.

TCRdb recomputed calls from the 5' RACE reads with MiXCR, one row per CDR3 protein. The sample lists around 450,000 distinct CDR3 sequences, roughly 26% occurring once. These TCRs are of unknown antigen specificity. The sequenced sample was blood, either unsorted or a sorted T cell fraction (not recorded which). These TCRs come from a male donor with ankylosing spondylitis.

This clonotype has only a few counts. The chain recombines TRBV7-2 with TRBJ2-7; D perhaps matches TRBD2 (5 bases). CDR3 length equals 15 residues. The germline V gene has CDR1 SGHTA and CDR2 FQGNSA. V was clipped by 2 bases and J by 0 bases, with 11 bases between them. The CDR3 sequence is CASSLLLGSSYEQYF. The CDR3 bases are TGTGCCAGCAGCTTATTACTAGGAAGCTCCTACGAGCAGTACTTC.

There are a few counts of this clonotype. The chain employs TRBV4-1 and TRBJ2-1; D possibly corresponds to TRBD2 (6 bases). V lost 9 bases and J lost 1, with 16 bases in between. This CDR3 comprises 15 residues. CDR1 and CDR2 from the germline V gene are MGHRA and YSYEKL. CDR3 sequence reads: CASTFSGESYNEQFF. The CDR3 region has the DNA TGCGCCAGTACTTTTTCGGGAGAGTCCTACAATGAGCAGTTCTTC.

V gene TRBV12-3 or TRBV12-4 combines with J gene TRBJ2-4; D is undetermined. The V end lost 5 bases, the J end lost 6 bases, and 11 bases lay between the germline ends. The CDR3 is 13 amino acids. The CDR3 bases are TGTGCCAGCAGTCCCCACCTGGGAAACATTCAGTACTTC. This gives the protein CASSPHLGNIQYF.

The chain combines TRBV7-8 with TRBJ1-5; D is perhaps TRBD1 (6 bases). CDR1 is SGHVS and CDR2 is FQNEAQ in the germline V gene. CDR3 length equals 15 residues. V shed 5 bases and J shed 6 bases, with 17 bases lying between them. CDR3 in DNA: TGTGCCAGCAGCCAACTGGGGGGCGGGATTCAGCCCCAGCATTTT. Amino acids: CASSQLGGGIQPQHF.

This clonotype was seen a few times. This chain uses TRBV5-1 with TRBJ1-1, with TRBD1 matching 11 bases. This CDR3 region has 15 residues. Germline CDR1 SGHRS, CDR2 YFSETQ. The V segment lost 9 bases and the J segment 0 bases; nucleotides outside the gene matches: 7. The CDR3 DNA reads as TGCGCCACCGGGACAGGGGGATCCATGAACACTGAAGCTTTCTTT. This sequence encodes CATGTGGSMNTEAFF.